The 21 T cell receptor beta chains reported below all come from one sample, sequenced in a study of blood T cell repertoires in COVID-19. TCRdb keeps only in-frame clones here, not all; method: immunoSEQ multiplex PCR. The repertoire includes 350,000 to 450,000 clones, 85% of them detected once, and roughly 3.4% sits in the top ten. The sequencing sample was made of peripheral blood. These receptors were obtained from a woman aged 18-29 years with acute or convalescent COVID-19.

This clone has a single count. The chain employs TRBV19 and TRBJ1-4; D is perhaps TRBD1 (5 bases). The CDR3 has 19 residues. Trimming stripped 5 bases from V and 3 bases from J, with 25 bases between. CDR1 is LNHDA and CDR2 is SQIVND in the germline V gene (reference sequence). Here the CDR3 DNA reads TGTGCCAGTAGTCCCCGAAGTCGTAGCCAGGGCGCGGCTAATGAAAAACTGTTTTTT. It encodes CASSPRSRSQGAANEKLFF.

This clone was detected a few times. This chain connects TRBV19 to TRBJ1-1, with D possibly TRBD1 on 6 matching bases. This CDR3 is built from 15 residues. Looked up from germline, CDR1 is LNHDA and CDR2 is SQIVND (reference sequence). The V and J ends lost 5 bases and 6 bases respectively, with 19 bases between them. The CDR3 DNA sequence: TGTGCCAGTAGTCCGGACAGATTCCGGGGGGCTGAAGCTTTCTTT. This codes for CASSPDRFRGAEAFF.

V gene TRBV5-4 combines with J gene TRBJ2-5; D not resolved. Trimming took off 3 bases at V and 3 bases at J, with 12 bases between the two ends. Germline CDR1 is SGHNT and CDR2 is YYREEE (reference sequence). CDR3 size: 14 residues. The DNA for the CDR3 is TGTGCCAGCAGCTCGTTTGGCCTGGAAGAGACCCAGTACTTC. This encodes CASSSFGLEETQYF.

The J gene is TRBJ1-4, the V gene TRBV28, with a possible D match to TRBD1 (5 bases). Trimming left V 4 bases short and J 7 bases short, with 10 bases between. The germline V gene encodes CDR1 MDHEN and CDR2 SYDVKM. The CDR3 length is 13 residues. Here the CDR3 reads CASSSDTREKLFF. CDR3 nucleotides: TGTGCCAGCAGTTCGGACACCCGTGAAAAACTGTTTTTT.

The chain has TRBV19 and TRBJ1-1; a possible D gene is TRBD1 (5 bases). V shed 7 bases and J shed 1 base, with 13 bases lying between them. The CDR3 has 14 residues. Germline values: CDR1 LNHDA, CDR2 SQIVND (reference sequence). This CDR3 is CASNPQDANTEAFF. The CDR3 nucleotides are TGTGCCAGTAACCCACAGGACGCGAACACTGAAGCTTTCTTT.

A note on this clone: The sample contains more than one DNA sequence encoding this CDR3. The chain joins TRBV19 to TRBJ1-2; TRBD1 matches at 7 bases. V trimming: 1 base; J trimming: 4 bases; junction bases outside the gene matches: 3. The CDR3 is made up of 14 amino acids. Germline V gene data show CDR1 as LNHDA and CDR2 as SQIVND (reference sequence). The CDR3 protein is CASSIGQGSYGYTF. CDR3 nucleotide sequence: TGTGCCAGTAGTATAGGACAGGGCTCCTATGGCTACACCTTC.

In this sample, this clone turned up a few times. The J gene is TRBJ1-5, the V gene TRBV5-1, with 9 nucleotides matching TRBD1. This CDR3 contains 15 residues. Germline CDR1 reads SGHRS; CDR2 reads YFSETQ. V was pared by 4 bases and J by 5 bases, with 7 bases of the junction left unmatched. The CDR3 DNA is TGCGCCAGCAGCCCACAGGGGGCTATTGATCAGCCCCAGCATTTT. It yields the protein CASSPQGAIDQPQHF. Full variable domain (outside the CDR3, taken from reference TRBV5-1 and TRBJ1-5): KAGVTQTPRYLIKTRGQQVTLSCSPISGHRSVSWYQQTPGQGLQFLFEYFSETQRNKGNFPGRFSGRQFSNSRSEMNVSTLELGDSALYLCASSPQGAIDQPQHFGDGTRLSIL.

J is TRBJ2-6 and V is TRBV5-1; weak D call: TRBD2 (7 bases). This CDR3 comprises 17 residues. V was shortened by 4 bases and J by 0 bases, with 14 bases between the two germline ends. Per germline, CDR1 SGHRS and CDR2 YFSETQ. Written as DNA, the CDR3 is TGCGCCAGCAGCCCCGAGGGGGGGAGCTCTGGGGCCAACGTCCTGACTTTC. Residues: CASSPEGGSSGANVLTF.

The DNA for the CDR3 is TGTGCCAGCAGTTACACCTCGGACAGGGAATACGAGCAGTACTTC. The encoded protein is CASSYTSDREYEQYF. The J gene is TRBJ2-7, the V gene TRBV6-5; TRBD1 matches 8 bases. V was clipped by 2 bases and J by 4 bases; unmatched bases: 7. Per the germline V gene, CDR1 is MNHEY and CDR2 is SVGAGI. The CDR3 consists of 15 residues.

At least ten counts were recorded for this clone. V and J are TRBV5-4 and TRBJ2-5; the D gene is possibly TRBD2 (6 bases). The CDR3 runs 15 residues. Per germline, CDR1 SGHNT and CDR2 YYREEE (reference sequence). Deletions cut 4 bases from V and 1 base from J, with 14 bases between. The CDR3 spells CASSGGGALQETQYF. In DNA, the CDR3 is TGTGCCAGCAGCGGTGGAGGGGCCCTCCAAGAGACCCAGTACTTC.

The chain links TRBV5-4 to TRBJ2-2, with D perhaps TRBD1 (5 bases). The germline gives CDR1 SGHNT, CDR2 YYREEE (reference sequence). Trimming pared 4 bases from V and 2 bases from J, leaving 12 bases between. The CDR3 sequence is 15 residues long. CDR3 protein: CASSRDRFNTGELFF. CDR3 nucleotides: TGTGCCAGCAGCCGCGACAGATTCAACACCGGGGAGCTGTTTTTT.

The V and J genes are TRBV6-1 and TRBJ2-7, with unresolved D. CDR1 MNHNS and CDR2 SASEGT come from the germline V gene. Trimming took off 4 bases at V and 2 bases at J, with 18 bases between the two ends. The CDR3 is 16 residues long. The CDR3 DNA reads as TGTGCCAGCAGTGCCTATAAGATACAGAGTGCCTACGAGCAGTACTTC. This translates into CASSAYKIQSAYEQYF.

The chain uses TRBV10-1 and TRBJ2-7; 8 nucleotides line up with TRBD1. This CDR3 contains 14 residues. From germline, CDR1 is WNHNN and CDR2 SYGVQD (reference sequence). V lost 10 bases to trimming and J lost 9 bases; unmatched junction nucleotides: 17. The CDR3 protein is CATSGGFKGLGQYF. CDR3 DNA sequence: TGCGCCACCTCAGGGGGCTTCAAGGGACTGGGGCAGTACTTC.

The gene calls are TRBV5-1 and TRBJ2-5; 8 bases are shared with TRBD2. Germline V CDR1 and CDR2: SGHRS, YFSETQ. The J segment lost 3 bases and the V segment lost 1 base, leaving 5 bases of the junction unmatched. This CDR3 comprises 15 residues. CDR3 nucleotide sequence: TGCGCCAGCAGCTTGCTCGGGGGGGCCAAAGAGACCCAGTACTTC. Translating gives CASSLLGGAKETQYF.

This chain connects TRBV5-1 to TRBJ2-7, with 7 nucleotides matching TRBD2. The V and J ends lost 1 base and 2 bases, in that order; junction bases with no gene match: 6. This CDR3 has 15 amino acids. In germline, CDR1 is SGHRS, CDR2 YFSETQ. This CDR3 reads CASSLPSGGAYEQYF. The CDR3 DNA reads as TGCGCCAGCAGCTTGCCGTCGGGGGGTGCCTACGAGCAGTACTTC. Supplemented by reference TRBV5-1 and TRBJ2-7, the full variable domain reads KAGVTQTPRYLIKTRGQQVTLSCSPISGHRSVSWYQQTPGQGLQFLFEYFSETQRNKGNFPGRFSGRQFSNSRSEMNVSTLELGDSALYLCASSLPSGGAYEQYFGPGTRLTVT.

The rearrangement joins TRBV9 to TRBJ2-1; 10 nucleotides match TRBD2. Germline lookup yields CDR1 SGDLS and CDR2 YYNGEE. V shed 0 bases, J shed 7 bases, and the junction held 4 bases outside the gene matches. The CDR3 extends over 15 amino acids. The CDR3 DNA sequence: TGTGCCAGCAGCGTAGCCGGACTAGCGGAAAATGAGCAGTTCTTC. Translated, it gives CASSVAGLAENEQFF. Full variable domain (rest looked up from reference TRBV9 and TRBJ2-1): DSGVTQTPKHLITATGQRVTLRCSPRSGDLSVYWYQQSLDQGLQFLIQYYNGEERAKGNILERFSAQQFPDLHSELNLSSLELGDSALYFCASSVAGLAENEQFFGPGTRLTVL.

The J gene is TRBJ2-1, the V gene TRBV18; TRBD2 is a possible D gene (5 bases). Deletions cut 2 bases from V and 7 bases from J, with 15 bases between. The CDR3 spans 15 residues. Germline CDR1 is KGHSH and CDR2 is LQKENI. CDR3 sequence: CASSPRGHRRNEQFF. The CDR3 nucleotides are TGTGCCAGCTCACCAAGAGGGCATCGTAGGAATGAGCAGTTCTTC.

The chain links TRBV4-1 to TRBJ1-2; TRBD1 matches at 9 bases. CDR1 is MGHRA and CDR2 is YSYEKL in the germline V gene. The CDR3 runs to 18 residues. Germline trimming cut 2 bases from V and 8 bases from J; bases unmatched to any gene: 18. CDR3 bases: TGCGCCAGCAGCCAACCACGAATTCGGACAGGGGAGGAGGAGGGCTACACCTTC. Protein product: CASSQPRIRTGEEEGYTF.

The chain uses TRBV11-2 and TRBJ2-1, with D tentatively TRBD2 (6 bases). This CDR3 spans 17 amino acids. The germline CDR1 and CDR2 sequences are SGHAT and FQNNGV. Deletions cut 0 bases from V and 2 bases from J, with 14 bases between. The CDR3 region has the DNA TGTGCCAGCAGCTTAGATAATCGGGGGAATCCCTACAATGAGCAGTTCTTC. It codes for CASSLDNRGNPYNEQFF.

CDR3 sequence: CASPVNTEAFF. DNA for the CDR3: TGTGCCAGCCCCGTGAACACTGAAGCTTTCTTT. This sequence joins TRBV6-5 and TRBJ1-1; D not resolved. The length of the CDR3 is 11 residues. Deletions cut 8 bases from V and 0 bases from J, with 4 bases between. Germline V CDR1 and CDR2: MNHEY, SVGAGI.

For this clone: At one boundary the junction diverges from the germline segment, which might be a read error. The chain links TRBV10-2 to TRBJ2-2, with TRBD1 as a possible D gene (5 bases). Per the germline V gene, CDR1 is WSHSY and CDR2 is SAAADI. The CDR3 loop spans 13 amino acids. The CDR3 region is CASRTAKTGELFF. CDR3 bases: TGCGCCAGCAGGACAGCGAAGACCGGGGAGCTGTTTTTT.